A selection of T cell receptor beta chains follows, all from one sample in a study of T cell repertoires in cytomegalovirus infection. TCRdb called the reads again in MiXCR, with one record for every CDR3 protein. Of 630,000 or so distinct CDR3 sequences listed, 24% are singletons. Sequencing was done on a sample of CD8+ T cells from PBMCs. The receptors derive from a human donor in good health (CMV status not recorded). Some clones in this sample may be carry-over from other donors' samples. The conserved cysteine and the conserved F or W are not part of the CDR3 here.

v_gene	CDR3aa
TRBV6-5	ASSYSSTGSYNEQF
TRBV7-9	ASSARGWETQY
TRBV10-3	AISGTSGGDEQF
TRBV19	ASSMPSDEQY
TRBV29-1	SVRLRGRGTNVLT
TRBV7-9	ASSSGLGVDNEQF
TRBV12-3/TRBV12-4	ASSFWGHTGELF
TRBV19	ASSVGGVREQY
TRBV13	ASSPQGPTEAF
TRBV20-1	SAPGQGDTNYGYT
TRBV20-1	SARSGDSYPDTQY
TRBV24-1	ATRGGPTGELF
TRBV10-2	ASSDRVIYGYT
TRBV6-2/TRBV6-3	ASSYSRTSRGQETQY
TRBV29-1	SVEDGLAGYTDTQY
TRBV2	VILRSNTGELF
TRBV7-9	ASSLGPVYGYT
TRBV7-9	ASSSPSQDQETQY
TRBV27	ASKQGETQY
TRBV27	ASSLSPGSYEQY
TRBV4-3	ASSQDPWQGTNTGELF
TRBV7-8	ASTHSGPANYGYT
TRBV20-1	SALDRIGYNSPLH
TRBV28	ASSLASGGVPYNEQF
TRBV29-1	SVVERGNEQF
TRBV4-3	ASSQELLAEIYNEQF
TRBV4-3	ASSRDGTGGADGYT
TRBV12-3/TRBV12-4	ANSRTPYQETQY
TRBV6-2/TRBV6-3	ASTSPRDLRDNEQF
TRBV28	ASRPDHSYNSPLH
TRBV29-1	SVATGYAGYT